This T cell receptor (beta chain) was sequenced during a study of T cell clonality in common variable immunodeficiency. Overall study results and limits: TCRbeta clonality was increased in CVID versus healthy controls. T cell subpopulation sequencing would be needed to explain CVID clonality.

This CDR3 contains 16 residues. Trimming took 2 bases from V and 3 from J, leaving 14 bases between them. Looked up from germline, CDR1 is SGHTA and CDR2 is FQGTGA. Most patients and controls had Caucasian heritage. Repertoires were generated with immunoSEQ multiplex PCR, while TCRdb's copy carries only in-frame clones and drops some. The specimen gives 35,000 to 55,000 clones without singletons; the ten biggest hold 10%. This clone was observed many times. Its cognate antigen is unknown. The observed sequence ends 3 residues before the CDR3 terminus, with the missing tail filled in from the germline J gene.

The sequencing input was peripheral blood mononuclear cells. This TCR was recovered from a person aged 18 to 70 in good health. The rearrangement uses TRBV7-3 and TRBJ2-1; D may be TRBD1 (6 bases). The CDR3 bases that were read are TGTGCCAGCAGCTTAGTCTCAGGGGCCGGCTACAATGAG. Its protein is CASSLVSGAGYNE. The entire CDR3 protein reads CASSLVSGAGYNEQFF.